These 3 T cell receptor beta chains were all obtained from the same sample, sequenced in a study of shared clonotypes between healthy human individuals. Data came from immunoSEQ multiplex PCR; TCRdb stores just in-frame clones and leaves some out. The table includes about 530,000 clones, almost 97% detected once. Sequencing used naive CD4+ T cells sorted from blood. Documented subset: CD45RA+ positively selected. These receptors originate from a woman in her thirties in good health.

The chain is built from TRBV19 and TRBJ1-5; D ambiguous. Germline CDR1 and CDR2: LNHDA and SQIVND (reference sequence). Trimming pared 10 bases from V and 11 bases from J, leaving 12 bases between. There are 10 residues in the CDR3. The CDR3 region has the DNA TGTGCCATTCGATCAAAGTCCCAGCATTTT. The encoded protein is CAIRSKSQHF.

V is TRBV28 and J is TRBJ2-3; 7 nucleotides line up with TRBD2. With V trimmed by 4 bases and J by 4 bases, 5 bases remained unmatched. This CDR3 has 14 residues. Germline V gives CDR1 MDHEN, CDR2 SYDVKM. CDR3 region: CASSSTGLSDTQYF. For the CDR3, the DNA is TGTGCCAGCAGTTCAACGGGACTATCAGATACGCAGTATTTT.

This clone was recorded once. This sequence joins TRBV15 and TRBJ2-7, with 7 bases identical to TRBD2. The CDR3 spans 16 residues. Germline V gives CDR1 LNHNV, CDR2 YYDKDF (reference sequence). The J segment lost 6 bases and the V segment lost 3 bases, leaving 14 bases of the junction unmatched. The CDR3 DNA reads TGTGCCACCAGCAGGGAGAGAGCGGGAAAAACAGTCGAGCAGTACTTC. Residues: CATSRERAGKTVEQYF.